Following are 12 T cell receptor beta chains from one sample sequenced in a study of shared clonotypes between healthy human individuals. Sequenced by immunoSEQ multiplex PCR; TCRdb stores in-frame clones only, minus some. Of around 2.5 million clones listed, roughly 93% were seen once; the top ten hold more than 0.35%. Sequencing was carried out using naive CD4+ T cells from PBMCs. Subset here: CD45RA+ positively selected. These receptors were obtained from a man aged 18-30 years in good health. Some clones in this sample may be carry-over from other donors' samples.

DNA of the CDR3: TGTGCCAGCCGTCCCAGTTTGCGGGCTGAAGCTTTCTTT. The encoded protein is CASRPSLRAEAFF. This chain connects TRBV27 to TRBJ1-1, with D hard to call. CDR3 length: 13 amino acids. V lost 8 bases to trimming and J lost 6 bases, with 16 bases between them. Germline CDR1 reads MNHEY; CDR2 reads SMNVEV (reference sequence).

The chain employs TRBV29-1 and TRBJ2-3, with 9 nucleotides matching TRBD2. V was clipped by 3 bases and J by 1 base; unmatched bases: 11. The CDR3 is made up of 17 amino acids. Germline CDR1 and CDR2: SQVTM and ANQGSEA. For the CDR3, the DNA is TGCAGCGTTGAGGGCGGGAGGGAGGACTGGGGCACAGATACGCAGTATTTT. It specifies CSVEGGREDWGTDTQYF.

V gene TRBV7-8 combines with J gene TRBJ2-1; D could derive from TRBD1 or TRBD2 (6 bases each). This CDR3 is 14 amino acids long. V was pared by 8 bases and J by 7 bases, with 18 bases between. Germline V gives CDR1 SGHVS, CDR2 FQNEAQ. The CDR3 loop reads CASHRGRLGNEQFF. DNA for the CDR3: TGTGCCAGCCATCGGGGGCGCCTCGGGAATGAGCAGTTCTTC.

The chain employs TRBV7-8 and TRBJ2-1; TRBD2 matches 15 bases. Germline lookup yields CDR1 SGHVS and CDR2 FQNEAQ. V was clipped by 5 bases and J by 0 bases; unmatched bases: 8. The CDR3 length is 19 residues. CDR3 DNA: TGTGCCAGCAGCCGAAGGACTAGCGGGAGGGTCTACTCCTACAATGAGCAGTTCTTC. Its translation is CASSRRTSGRVYSYNEQFF.

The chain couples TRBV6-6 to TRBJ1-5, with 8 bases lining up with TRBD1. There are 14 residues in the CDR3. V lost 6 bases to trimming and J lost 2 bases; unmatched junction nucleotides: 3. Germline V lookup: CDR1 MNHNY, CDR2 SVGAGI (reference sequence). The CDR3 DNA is TGTGCCAGCAGCTCGGGACAGGGCAATCAGCCCCAGCATTTT. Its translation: CASSSGQGNQPQHF.

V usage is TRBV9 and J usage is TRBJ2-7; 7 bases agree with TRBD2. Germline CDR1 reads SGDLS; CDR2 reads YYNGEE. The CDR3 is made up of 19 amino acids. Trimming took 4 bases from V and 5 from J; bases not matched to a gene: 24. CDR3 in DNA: TGTGCCAGCAGCCAACAGGACTCCGCGGGGGTTGTCCTTTCGGACGAGCAGTACTTC. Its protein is CASSQQDSAGVVLSDEQYF.

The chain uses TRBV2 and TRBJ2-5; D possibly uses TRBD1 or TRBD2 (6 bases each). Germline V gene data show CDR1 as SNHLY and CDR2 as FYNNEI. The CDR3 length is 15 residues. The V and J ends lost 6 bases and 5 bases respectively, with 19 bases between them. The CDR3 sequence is CASSSEYQGGETQYF. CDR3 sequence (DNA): TGTGCCAGCAGCTCCGAATATCAAGGGGGGGAGACCCAGTACTTC.

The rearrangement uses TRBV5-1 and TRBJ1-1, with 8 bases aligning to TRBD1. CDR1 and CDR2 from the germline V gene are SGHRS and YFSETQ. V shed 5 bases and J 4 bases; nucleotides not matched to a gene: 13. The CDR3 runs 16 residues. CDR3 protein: CASRDGQGVGGTEAFF. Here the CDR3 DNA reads TGCGCCAGCAGAGATGGACAGGGAGTGGGTGGCACTGAAGCTTTCTTT.

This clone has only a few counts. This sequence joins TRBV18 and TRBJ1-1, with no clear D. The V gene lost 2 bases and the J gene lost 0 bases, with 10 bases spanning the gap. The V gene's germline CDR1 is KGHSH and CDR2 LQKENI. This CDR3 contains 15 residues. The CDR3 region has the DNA TGTGCCAGCTCACCAAACTGGCAAATGAACACTGAAGCTTTCTTT. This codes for CASSPNWQMNTEAFF.

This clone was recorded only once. This CDR3 reads CASSPRDSYTGELFF. The CDR3 region has the DNA TGTGCCAGCAGTCCGAGGGACAGTTACACCGGGGAGCTGTTTTTT. The chain recombines TRBV7-2 with TRBJ2-2; the match to TRBD1 covers 7 bases. V lost 6 bases and J lost 3; bases outside the gene matches: 7. CDR1 SGHTA and CDR2 FQGNSA come from the germline V gene. This CDR3 has 15 residues.

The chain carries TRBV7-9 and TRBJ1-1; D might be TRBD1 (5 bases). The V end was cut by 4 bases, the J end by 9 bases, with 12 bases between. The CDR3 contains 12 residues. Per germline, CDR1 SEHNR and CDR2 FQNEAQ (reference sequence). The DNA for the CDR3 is TGTGCCAGCAGCTCCCGGGGGGTTAAAGCTTTCTTT. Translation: CASSSRGVKAFF.

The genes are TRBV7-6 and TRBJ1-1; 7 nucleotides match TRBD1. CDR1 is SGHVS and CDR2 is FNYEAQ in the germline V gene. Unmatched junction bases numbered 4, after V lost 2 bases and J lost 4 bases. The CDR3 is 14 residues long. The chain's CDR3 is CASSLTRQGTEAFF. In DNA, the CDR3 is TGTGCCAGCAGCTTAACGAGACAGGGCACTGAAGCTTTCTTT. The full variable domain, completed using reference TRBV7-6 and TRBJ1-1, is GAGVSQSPRYKVTKRGQDVALRCDPISGHVSLYWYRQALGQGPEFLTYFNYEAQQDKSGLPNDRFSAERPEGSISTLTIQRTEQRDSAMYRCASSLTRQGTEAFFGQGTRLTVV.